This TCR beta chain was obtained from a study of T cells expressing NK-cell markers. The wider study: Eight donors were sequenced, seven testing HCMV-seropositive and one testing seronegative.

Germline V CDR1 and CDR2: SGHRS, YFSETQ. CDR3 length: 15 residues. Concerning this clonotype itself: The target antigen is unknown.

Each CDR3 protein gets one entry in TCRdb, which reprocessed the 5' RACE reads and gives no DNA. This repertoire includes about 400,000 distinct CDR3 sequences. Study-level results: Topping the CD3+CD56-NKG2C+ fraction as well were these clonotypes, in a few donors.

The clonotype was recovered from a woman between 45 and 60 years old in good health. Material: blood T cells: a sorted CD56 or NKG2C T cell subset, CD4+ or CD8+ T cells, or bulk PBMC T cells (not recorded which). The chain links TRBV5-1 to TRBJ2-6; TCRdb picks TRBD1, but there is no DNA to check that call. CDR3 amino acids: CASTPVFSGANVLTF.